This TCR beta chain comes out of a study of vaccination and CD4 T cells after COVID-19. Sequence data for DNA of cultured CD4+ T cells were generated by the Oncomine TCR Beta short-read assay. TCRdb re-analysed the PCR reads in MiXCR, keeping a single row per CDR3 protein. There are some 22,000 distinct CDR3 sequences in the sample; about 62% occur only once, and 20% to 25% lies in the top ten. Concerning this clonotype: Antigen unknown.

V trimming: 4 bases; J trimming: 0 bases; junction bases outside the gene matches: 1. The germline CDR1 and CDR2 sequences are WNHNN and SYGVQD (reference sequence). The CDR3 is made up of 14 amino acids. Regarding treatment: roughly 10-day PBMC culture with coronavirus spike peptide pools or control peptides (ViraFEST assay). ViraFEST used peptide pools to expand antigen-specific T cells and subsequently sequenced their TCRs. Having spent nine to eleven days in culture, CD4+ T cells were then isolated by negative selection. The TCR originated in a human donor who received a COVID-19 vaccine. The sequences come from CD4+ T cells from blood, cultured in vitro, collected before SARS-CoV-2 vaccination. The gene calls are TRBV10-1 and TRBJ2-5, with 8 bases that match TRBD1. The CDR3 sequence is CASSGDRYQETQYF. The CDR3 DNA sequence: TGCGCCAGCAGTGGGGACAGGTACCAAGAGACCCAGTACTTC.